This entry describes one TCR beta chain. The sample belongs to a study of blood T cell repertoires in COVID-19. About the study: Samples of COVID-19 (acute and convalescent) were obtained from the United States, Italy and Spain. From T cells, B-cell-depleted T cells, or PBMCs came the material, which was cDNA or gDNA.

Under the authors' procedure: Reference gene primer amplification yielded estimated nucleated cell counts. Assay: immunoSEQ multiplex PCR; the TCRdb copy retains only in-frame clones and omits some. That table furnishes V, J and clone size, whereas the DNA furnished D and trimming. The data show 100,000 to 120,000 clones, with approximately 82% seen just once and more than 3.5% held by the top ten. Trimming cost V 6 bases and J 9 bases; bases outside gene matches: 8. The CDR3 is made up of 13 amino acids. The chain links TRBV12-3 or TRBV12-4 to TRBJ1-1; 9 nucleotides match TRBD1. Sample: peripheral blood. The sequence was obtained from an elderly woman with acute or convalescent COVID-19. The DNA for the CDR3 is TGTGCCAGCAGCCCGGGACAGGGAGGAAAAGCTTTCTTT. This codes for CASSPGQGGKAFF.